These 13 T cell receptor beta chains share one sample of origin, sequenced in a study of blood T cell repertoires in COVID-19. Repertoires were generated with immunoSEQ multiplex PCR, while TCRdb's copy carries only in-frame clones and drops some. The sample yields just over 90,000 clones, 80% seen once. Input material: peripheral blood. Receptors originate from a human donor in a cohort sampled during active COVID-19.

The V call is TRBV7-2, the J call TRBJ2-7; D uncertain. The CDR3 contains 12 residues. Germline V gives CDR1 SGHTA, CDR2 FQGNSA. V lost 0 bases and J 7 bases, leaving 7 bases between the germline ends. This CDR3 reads CASSLAAEEQYF. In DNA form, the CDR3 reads TGTGCCAGCAGCTTAGCGGCGGAAGAGCAGTACTTC.

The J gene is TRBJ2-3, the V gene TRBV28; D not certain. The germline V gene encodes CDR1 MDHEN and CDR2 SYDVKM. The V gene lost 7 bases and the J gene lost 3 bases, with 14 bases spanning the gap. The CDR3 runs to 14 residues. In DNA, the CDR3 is TGTGCCAGCACACGTCGGAGAGTGACAGATACGCAGTATTTT. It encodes CASTRRRVTDTQYF.

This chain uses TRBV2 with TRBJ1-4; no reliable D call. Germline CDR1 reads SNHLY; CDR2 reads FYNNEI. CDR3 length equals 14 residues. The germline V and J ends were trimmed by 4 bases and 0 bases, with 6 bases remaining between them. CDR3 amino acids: CASSVVTTNEKLFF. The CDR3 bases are TGTGCCAGCAGTGTAGTTACAACTAATGAAAAACTGTTTTTT.

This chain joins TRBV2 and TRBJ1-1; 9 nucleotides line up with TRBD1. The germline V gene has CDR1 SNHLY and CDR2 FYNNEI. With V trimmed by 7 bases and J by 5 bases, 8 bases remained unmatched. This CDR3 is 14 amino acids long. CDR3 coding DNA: TGTGCCAGCACCCGGACAGGGGTGGTGACTGAAGCTTTCTTT. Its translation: CASTRTGVVTEAFF.

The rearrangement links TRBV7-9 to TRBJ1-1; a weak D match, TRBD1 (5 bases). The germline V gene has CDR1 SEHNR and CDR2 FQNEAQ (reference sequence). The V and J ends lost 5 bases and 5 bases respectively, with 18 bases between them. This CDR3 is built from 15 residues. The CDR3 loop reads CASSNPLGGGTEAFF. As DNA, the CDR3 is TGTGCCAGCAGCAACCCCCTTGGGGGAGGGACTGAAGCTTTCTTT.

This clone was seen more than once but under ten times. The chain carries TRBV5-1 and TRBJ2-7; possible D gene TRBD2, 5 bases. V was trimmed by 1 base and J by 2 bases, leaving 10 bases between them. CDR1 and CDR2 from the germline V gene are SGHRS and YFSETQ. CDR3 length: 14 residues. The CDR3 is CASSLSEGPYEQYF. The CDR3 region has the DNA TGCGCCAGCAGCTTGAGCGAGGGCCCCTACGAGCAGTACTTC.

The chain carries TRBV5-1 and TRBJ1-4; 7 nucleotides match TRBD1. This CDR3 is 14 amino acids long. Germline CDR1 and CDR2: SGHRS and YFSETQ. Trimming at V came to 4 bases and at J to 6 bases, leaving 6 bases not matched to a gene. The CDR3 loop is CASSQGGADEKLFF. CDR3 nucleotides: TGCGCCAGCAGCCAAGGGGGCGCGGATGAAAAACTGTTTTTT.

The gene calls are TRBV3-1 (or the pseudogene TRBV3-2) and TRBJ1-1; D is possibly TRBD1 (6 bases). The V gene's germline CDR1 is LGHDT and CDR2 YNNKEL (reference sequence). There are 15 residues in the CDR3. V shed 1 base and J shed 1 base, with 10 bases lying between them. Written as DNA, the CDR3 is TGTGCCAGCAGCCAAGGGGGGCAGGGGAACACTGAAGCTTTCTTT. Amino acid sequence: CASSQGGQGNTEAFF.

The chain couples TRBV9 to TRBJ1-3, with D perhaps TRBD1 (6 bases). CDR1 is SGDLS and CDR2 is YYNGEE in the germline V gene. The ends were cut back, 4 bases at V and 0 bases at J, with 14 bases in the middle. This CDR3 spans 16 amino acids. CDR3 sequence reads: CASSLGGGSSGNTIYF. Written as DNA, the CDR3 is TGTGCCAGCAGCCTAGGGGGAGGGAGCTCTGGAAACACCATATATTTT. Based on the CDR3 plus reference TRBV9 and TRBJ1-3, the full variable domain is DSGVTQTPKHLITATGQRVTLRCSPRSGDLSVYWYQQSLDQGLQFLIQYYNGEERAKGNILERFSAQQFPDLHSELNLSSLELGDSALYFCASSLGGGSSGNTIYFGEGSWLTVV.

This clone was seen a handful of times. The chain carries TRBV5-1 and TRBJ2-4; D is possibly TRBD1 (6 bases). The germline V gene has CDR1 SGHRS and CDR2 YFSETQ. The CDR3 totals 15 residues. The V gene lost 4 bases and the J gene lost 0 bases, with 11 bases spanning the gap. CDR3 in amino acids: CASSPGQLAKNIQYF. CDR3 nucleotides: TGCGCCAGCAGCCCTGGACAGCTAGCCAAAAACATTCAGTACTTC.

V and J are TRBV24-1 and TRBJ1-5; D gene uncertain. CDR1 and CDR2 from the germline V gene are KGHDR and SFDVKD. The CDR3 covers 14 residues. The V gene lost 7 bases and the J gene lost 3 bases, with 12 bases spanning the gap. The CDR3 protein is CATRGEGYNQPQHF. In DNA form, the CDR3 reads TGTGCCACCAGAGGCGAGGGATACAATCAGCCCCAGCATTTT.

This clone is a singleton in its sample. The CDR3 bases are TGTGCCAGCAGCAAAAACCAGGGAGGCGAGCAGTACTTC. The encoded protein is CASSKNQGGEQYF. The chain carries TRBV7-2 and TRBJ2-7, with a tentative D call TRBD2 (6 bases). This CDR3 has 13 residues. The germline CDR1 and CDR2 sequences are SGHTA and FQGNSA. The V end was cut by 5 bases, the J end by 6 bases, with 14 bases between.

The CDR3 reads CASSERKHMTAPGEEQYF. The CDR3 nucleotides are TGTGCCAGCAGTGAACGTAAACACATGACAGCGCCGGGTGAAGAGCAGTACTTC. The V call is TRBV6-1, the J call TRBJ2-7; the D gene is possibly TRBD1 (5 bases). The CDR3 sequence is 18 residues long. The germline V gene has CDR1 MNHNS and CDR2 SASEGT. The ends were cut back, 2 bases at V and 7 bases at J, with 27 bases in the middle.